A single sample gave rise to the 23 T cell receptor beta chains below, sequenced in a study of blood T cell repertoires in COVID-19. Generated by immunoSEQ multiplex PCR, the TCRdb table keeps only in-frame clones and is missing some. The data show more than 250,000 clones, with around 87% seen just once and 1% held by the top ten. What was sequenced was peripheral blood. Every receptor here comes from a man in his fifties with active or convalescent COVID-19.

The chain employs TRBV6-6 and TRBJ1-1; maybe TRBD1 (5 bases). Trimming removed 7 bases at V and 3 bases at J, with 12 bases between. Germline V gives CDR1 MNHNY, CDR2 SVGAGI (reference sequence). The CDR3 has 13 amino acids. The CDR3 region is CASTQQEHTEAFF. The CDR3 DNA sequence: TGTGCCAGCACTCAACAGGAACACACTGAAGCTTTCTTT.

V is TRBV3-1 (or the pseudogene TRBV3-2) and J is TRBJ2-5; maybe TRBD2 (5 bases). This CDR3 contains 15 residues. Germline values: CDR1 LGHDT, CDR2 YNNKEL (reference sequence). V lost 0 bases and J lost 5, with 13 bases in between. The chain's CDR3 is CASSQDLGSGETQYF. The CDR3 DNA sequence: TGTGCCAGCAGCCAAGATCTAGGGTCGGGGGAGACCCAGTACTTC.

This clone was counted many times. The J gene is TRBJ2-2, the V gene TRBV2; maybe TRBD1 (8 bases). V was pared by 6 bases and J by 5 bases, with 13 bases between. CDR1 is SNHLY, CDR2 FYNNEI, per germline. The CDR3 consists of 14 residues. In DNA, the CDR3 is TGTGCCAGCAGCGTACAGGGGGGGACCGGGGAGCTGTTTTTT. Translating gives CASSVQGGTGELFF.

This chain uses TRBV27 with TRBJ2-2, with 8 bases lining up with TRBD1. The germline CDR1 and CDR2 sequences are MNHEY and SMNVEV (reference sequence). The CDR3 covers 14 residues. V trimming: 9 bases; J trimming: 5 bases; junction bases outside the gene matches: 8. CDR3 loop: CASKDRVKTGELFF. The CDR3 DNA reads TGTGCCAGTAAGGACAGGGTCAAGACCGGGGAGCTGTTTTTT.

This chain uses TRBV5-1 with TRBJ1-2, with TRBD1 matching over 12 bases. This CDR3 spans 16 amino acids. Trimming cost V 0 bases and J 8 bases; bases outside gene matches: 8. CDR1 is SGHRS and CDR2 is YFSETQ in the germline V gene. CDR3 sequence: CASSLDGTGGAWGYTF. For the CDR3, the DNA is TGCGCCAGCAGCTTGGATGGGACAGGGGGCGCTTGGGGCTACACCTTC.

The chain uses TRBV5-5 and TRBJ1-2; D might be TRBD1 (5 bases). CDR3 size: 13 residues. Trimming left V 1 base short and J 8 bases short, with 12 bases between. Germline CDR1 reads SGHKS; CDR2 reads YYEKEE (reference sequence). The CDR3 DNA reads as TGTGCCAGCAGCTTGATAGGGGAGGACGGCTACACCTTC. It yields the protein CASSLIGEDGYTF.

V gene TRBV28 combines with J gene TRBJ2-5; a weak D match, TRBD2 (6 bases). The CDR3 is 14 amino acids. V gave up 1 base and J gave up 5 bases, with 11 bases separating them. The germline gives CDR1 MDHEN, CDR2 SYDVKM. CDR3 amino acids: CASSLSGRGETQYF. The CDR3 nucleotides read TGTGCCAGCAGTTTATCCGGGAGAGGGGAGACCCAGTACTTC.

In nucleotides, the CDR3 is TGTGCCATCAGTGCAGACTTTAATGAAAAACTGTTTTTT. Translated: CAISADFNEKLFF. The V and J genes are TRBV10-3 and TRBJ1-4, with D uncertain. Trimming cost V 4 bases and J 4 bases, with 7 bases left between them. CDR3 length equals 13 residues. Germline values: CDR1 ENHRY, CDR2 SYGVKD.

This sequence joins TRBV7-2 and TRBJ1-1; 9 bases match TRBD1. The CDR3 has 13 residues. V lost 5 bases to trimming and J lost 4 bases; unmatched junction nucleotides: 2. CDR1 is SGHTA, CDR2 FQGNSA, per germline. CDR3 sequence reads: CASSRTGATEAFF. DNA of the CDR3: TGTGCCAGCAGCCGGACAGGGGCCACTGAAGCTTTCTTT. Drawing the rest from reference TRBV7-2 and TRBJ1-1, the complete variable domain is GAGVSQSPSNKVTEKGKDVELRCDPISGHTALYWYRQSLGQGLEFLIYFQGNSAPDKSGLPSDRFSAERTGGSVSTLTIQRTQQEDSAVYLCASSRTGATEAFFGQGTRLTVV.

The rearrangement links TRBV12-5 to TRBJ2-7; TRBD2 matches at 11 bases. The CDR3 runs 16 residues. The junction had 8 bases not matched to a gene; V was cut back by 5 bases and J by 2 bases. Germline CDR1 reads LGHNT; CDR2 reads FRNRAP. The CDR3 is CASGQPSGLAAYEQYF. The DNA for the CDR3 is TGTGCTAGTGGTCAACCTTCGGGACTAGCGGCCTACGAGCAGTACTTC.

The chain carries TRBV7-2 and TRBJ2-1; weak D call: TRBD2 (5 bases). CDR1 and CDR2 (germline): SGHTA, FQGNSA. The CDR3 is 13 residues long. V was clipped by 6 bases and J by 3 bases, with 9 bases between them. CDR3 sequence (DNA): TGTGCCAGCAGTCCCGGGATCTACAATGAGCAGTTCTTC. Its protein product is CASSPGIYNEQFF.

This rearrangement joins TRBV5-1 to TRBJ2-2; 14 bases line up with TRBD2. The length of the CDR3 is 19 residues. With V trimmed by 6 bases and J by 6 bases, 16 bases remained unmatched. Per the germline V gene, CDR1 is SGHRS and CDR2 is YFSETQ. The CDR3 reads CASNPVGLAGGGEAGELFF. CDR3 in DNA: TGCGCCAGCAACCCTGTTGGACTAGCGGGAGGCGGGGAGGCCGGGGAGCTGTTTTTT.

The chain combines TRBV2 with TRBJ2-7; the D is unclear. The CDR3 covers 13 residues. Between the trimmed V and J ends, which lost 7 bases and 3 bases, there was a span of 13 bases. Germline CDR1 SNHLY, CDR2 FYNNEI. In nucleotides, the CDR3 is TGTGCCAGCACTACCCTAGGCTACTACGAGCAGTACTTC. Its protein is CASTTLGYYEQYF.

The chain carries TRBV11-3 and TRBJ1-4; D perhaps matches TRBD1 (6 bases). V was cut by 5 bases and J by 4 bases, with 20 bases left in between. The CDR3 totals 17 residues. Germline lookup yields CDR1 SGHNT and CDR2 YENEEA. In nucleotides, the CDR3 is TGTGCCAGCAGCCGTGTGGGGGCCTCGGAAGGTAATGAAAAACTGTTTTTT. It codes for CASSRVGASEGNEKLFF.

With regard to this clone: The sample has other DNA sequences that encode this CDR3 too. The chain employs TRBV7-9 and TRBJ1-1, with no clear D. This CDR3 has 13 amino acids. Germline values: CDR1 SEHNR, CDR2 FQNEAQ (reference sequence). Trimming removed 3 bases from V and 1 base from J, with 6 bases in between. CDR3 nucleotides: TGTGCCAGCAGCTTGAACTGGAACACTGAAGCTTTCTTT. Translation gives CASSLNWNTEAFF.

V is TRBV2 and J is TRBJ1-2; maybe TRBD1 (5 bases). The CDR3 length is 14 residues. The V and J ends lost 6 bases and 4 bases respectively, with 15 bases between them. Germline-derived CDR1 and CDR2 are SNHLY and FYNNEI. The chain's CDR3 is CASRFWGGTYGYTF. The CDR3 coding sequence is TGTGCCAGCAGGTTTTGGGGGGGAACCTATGGCTACACCTTC.

This sequence joins TRBV19 and TRBJ1-1; TRBD1 aligns across 7 bases. J gave up 8 bases and V 9 bases, and 12 bases lay outside the gene matches. CDR1 and CDR2 (germline): LNHDA, SQIVND (reference sequence). This CDR3 spans 13 amino acids. CDR3 protein: CASRPGTEAEAFF. The CDR3 DNA is TGTGCCAGCAGGCCCGGGACAGAGGCCGAAGCTTTCTTT.

The chain joins TRBV30 to TRBJ2-2; 10 bases align to TRBD1. V lost 5 bases to trimming and J lost 4 bases; unmatched junction nucleotides: 1. In germline, CDR1 is GTSNPN, CDR2 SVGIG (reference sequence). This CDR3 comprises 13 residues. The CDR3 spells CAWGQGVTGELFF. The CDR3 nucleotides are TGTGCCTGGGGACAGGGGGTCACCGGGGAGCTGTTTTTT.

The chain couples TRBV7-3 to TRBJ1-1, with unresolved D. Germline V gives CDR1 SGHTA, CDR2 FQGTGA. Trimming pared 5 bases from V and 3 bases from J, leaving 10 bases between. The CDR3 sequence is 13 residues long. This CDR3 reads CASSPRKDTEAFF. CDR3 sequence (DNA): TGTGCCAGCAGCCCGCGGAAAGACACTGAAGCTTTCTTT. The variable domain in full, with the rest retrieved from reference TRBV7-3 and TRBJ1-1, is GAGVSQTPSNKVTEKGKYVELRCDPISGHTALYWYRQSLGQGPEFLIYFQGTGAADDSGLPNDRFFAVRPEGSVSTLKIQRTERGDSAVYLCASSPRKDTEAFFGQGTRLTVV.

A few counts support this clone. The CDR3 sequence is CASRHSPTGSYEQYF. The CDR3 coding sequence is TGTGCCAGCAGGCACTCCCCGACAGGCTCCTACGAGCAGTACTTC. The chain couples TRBV28 to TRBJ2-7, with D possibly TRBD1 on 6 matching bases. Trimming took 6 bases from V and 0 from J, leaving 15 bases between them. This CDR3 has 15 amino acids. Germline CDR1 and CDR2: MDHEN and SYDVKM.

The J gene is TRBJ1-3, the V gene TRBV30; 7 nucleotides match TRBD1. CDR1 and CDR2 from the germline V gene are GTSNPN and SVGIG (reference sequence). The length of the CDR3 is 14 residues. V gave up 0 bases and J gave up 4 bases; unmatched junction bases: 3. Written as DNA, the CDR3 is TGTGCCTGGAGTGTAGGGGGCCCAGGAAACACCATATATTTT. Its protein product is CAWSVGGPGNTIYF.

The genes are TRBV27 and TRBJ2-1; maybe TRBD1 (10 bases). CDR3 length: 22 residues. V lost 5 bases, J lost 4 bases, and 36 bases lay in between. CDR1 is MNHEY and CDR2 is SMNVEV in the germline V gene (reference sequence). The CDR3 sequence is CASSARPGQGRGSGGFYNEQFF. In DNA, the CDR3 is TGTGCCAGCAGTGCCCGTCCGGGACAGGGGAGGGGTAGCGGGGGTTTTTACAATGAGCAGTTCTTC.

This sequence joins TRBV7-2 and TRBJ1-4, with 11 positions matching TRBD1. Germline V CDR1 and CDR2: SGHTA, FQGNSA. The CDR3 has 16 residues. V gave up 1 base and J gave up 7 bases; unmatched junction bases: 5. CDR3 in amino acids: CASSLVGTGGSEKLFF. The CDR3 DNA follows: TGTGCCAGCAGCTTAGTTGGGACAGGGGGAAGTGAAAAACTGTTTTTT.